The 32 T cell receptor beta chains below were found in one sample sequenced in a study of identical twins. TCRdb analysed the 5' RACE reads with MiXCR anew, one entry per CDR3 protein. The top ten clones hold 0.25% to 0.3% of a sample with more than 1.5 million distinct CDR3 sequences, about 30% of them seen once. Sequenced material: cord blood. These receptors originate from a newborn girl in good health.

This clonotype was counted only a few times. The chain joins TRBV14 to TRBJ2-1; 8 bases align to TRBD2. Germline CDR1 and CDR2: SGHDN and FVKESK. The CDR3 is 14 amino acids. Trimming cost V 4 bases and J 7 bases; bases outside gene matches: 6. CDR3 nucleotide sequence: TGTGCCAGCAGCCCATTAACGGGGGGGAATGAGCAGTTCTTC. Translated: CASSPLTGGNEQFF.

The chain is built from TRBV10-3 and TRBJ1-4; 8 positions agree with TRBD1. The junction had 5 bases not matched to a gene; V was cut back by 6 bases and J by 8 bases. Germline V gives CDR1 ENHRY, CDR2 SYGVKD. This CDR3 contains 13 residues. The DNA for the CDR3 is TGTGCCATCAGCTTGACAGGGGAGGAAAAACTGTTTTTT. It translates to CAISLTGEEKLFF.

This chain joins TRBV6-1 and TRBJ2-1; TRBD2 matches 12 bases. CDR1 MNHNS and CDR2 SASEGT come from the germline V gene. J was trimmed by 6 bases and V by 8 bases; bases with no gene match: 5. The CDR3 loop spans 14 amino acids. For the CDR3, the DNA is TGTGCCAGCTGGTCTAGCGGGAGGGCCAATGAGCAGTTCTTC. It encodes CASWSSGRANEQFF.

The chain couples TRBV7-8 to TRBJ1-6, with D possibly matching TRBD1 (5 bases). Trimming took off 3 bases at V and 10 bases at J, with 13 bases between the two ends. The CDR3 is 14 residues long. CDR1 and CDR2 (germline): SGHVS, FQNEAQ. Here the CDR3 reads CASSFPGMGSPLHF. CDR3 DNA sequence: TGTGCCAGCAGCTTCCCAGGGATGGGATCACCCCTCCACTTT.

This clonotype was seen only a few times. CDR3 DNA: TGTGCCAGCATGGGACAGGGCGGAGGCTACACCTTC. This gives the protein CASMGQGGGYTF. V gene TRBV2 combines with J gene TRBJ1-2, with TRBD1 matching over 9 bases. Germline V gene lookup returns CDR1 SNHLY and CDR2 FYNNEI. The CDR3 is made up of 12 amino acids. Losses at the gene ends were 7 bases for V and 8 bases for J; bases not matched to a gene: 5.

J is TRBJ2-1 and V is TRBV30, with D perhaps given as TRBD1 or TRBD2 (5 bases each). V was cut by 5 bases and J by 7 bases, with 12 bases left in between. CDR1 is GTSNPN and CDR2 is SVGIG in the germline V gene (reference sequence). The CDR3 contains 12 residues. CDR3 DNA: TGTGCCTGGGGGACCGGTCTGAATGAGCAGTTCTTC. It encodes CAWGTGLNEQFF.

This clonotype has a handful of counts. V usage is TRBV28 and J usage is TRBJ2-3, with 7 bases that match TRBD2. The CDR3 sequence is 16 residues long. Germline V CDR1 and CDR2: MDHEN, SYDVKM. V dropped 5 bases and J dropped 0; count of bases not matched to a gene: 8. In DNA form, the CDR3 reads TGTGCCAGCAGTACCCGACTAGCAGCTAGCACAGATACGCAGTATTTT. It is translated as CASSTRLAASTDTQYF. Filled out from reference TRBV28 and TRBJ2-3, the complete variable domain reads DVKVTQSSRYLVKRTGEKVFLECVQDMDHENMFWYRQDPGLGLRLIYFSYDVKMKEKGDIPEGYSVSREKKERFSLILESASTNQTSMYLCASSTRLAASTDTQYFGPGTRLTVL.

The V call is TRBV9, the J call TRBJ2-2; D is uncertain. The V end was cut by 4 bases, the J end by 2 bases, with 9 bases between. The CDR3 is 14 residues long. The germline V gene has CDR1 SGDLS and CDR2 YYNGEE. DNA of the CDR3: TGTGCCAGCAGCTTCAACCCCAACACCGGGGAGCTGTTTTTT. It yields the protein CASSFNPNTGELFF.

The rearrangement joins TRBV28 to TRBJ2-7; D is unresolved. Germline loops: CDR1 MDHEN, CDR2 SYDVKM. This CDR3 contains 16 residues. The V end was cut by 6 bases, the J end by 2 bases, with 20 bases between. CDR3 DNA sequence: TGTGCCAGCAGACCGAACCCGGGCCTCGGTCCCTACGAGCAGTACTTC. Translation: CASRPNPGLGPYEQYF.

This clonotype was counted between two and nine times. The chain carries TRBV12-3 or TRBV12-4 and TRBJ1-4, with 9 positions matching TRBD1. The V segment lost 7 bases and the J segment 0 bases; nucleotides outside the gene matches: 6. The CDR3 spans 16 residues. The CDR3 DNA reads TGTGCCAGCACCCTCAGACAGGGGGCAACTAATGAAAAACTGTTTTTT. Its protein product is CASTLRQGATNEKLFF.

The chain joins TRBV9 to TRBJ2-1, with TRBD2 matching 12 bases. CDR1 and CDR2 from the germline V gene are SGDLS and YYNGEE. The CDR3 totals 18 residues. With 3 bases clipped from V and 4 bases from J, the junction kept 11 bases outside the gene matches. CDR3 DNA sequence: TGTGCCAGCAGCGCCGGACTAGCGGGGTCCGCATTTTACAATGAGCAGTTCTTC. The encoded protein is CASSAGLAGSAFYNEQFF.

The chain uses TRBV5-1 and TRBJ2-1, with TRBD1 identical over 7 bases. The CDR3 sequence is 17 residues long. The germline V gene has CDR1 SGHRS and CDR2 YFSETQ. V lost 4 bases to trimming and J lost 6 bases; unmatched junction nucleotides: 16. The CDR3 reads CASSPLPRGQFLNEQFF. The CDR3 region has the DNA TGCGCCAGCAGCCCGCTTCCCCGGGGACAGTTCCTCAATGAGCAGTTCTTC.

This clonotype was seen a handful of times. The V and J genes are TRBV27 and TRBJ2-3; D is uncertain. The CDR3 length is 16 residues. Looked up from germline, CDR1 is MNHEY and CDR2 is SMNVEV (reference sequence). The germline V and J ends were trimmed by 3 bases and 8 bases, with 21 bases remaining between them. CDR3 residues: CASSLAVPSKHVTQYF. DNA for the CDR3: TGTGCCAGCAGTTTGGCGGTTCCCTCTAAGCATGTTACGCAGTATTTT.

The V and J genes are TRBV6-5 and TRBJ1-1; a weak D match, TRBD1 (6 bases). The V gene lost 2 bases and the J gene lost 1 base, with 8 bases spanning the gap. Germline CDR1 reads MNHEY; CDR2 reads SVGAGI. The length of the CDR3 is 14 residues. This CDR3 is CASSYARGNTEAFF. CDR3 DNA: TGTGCCAGCAGTTACGCCAGGGGGAACACTGAAGCTTTCTTT.

The chain is built from TRBV4-2 and TRBJ2-7, with TRBD1 as a possible D gene (5 bases). The germline V and J ends were trimmed by 0 bases and 0 bases, with 9 bases remaining between them. This CDR3 is 15 amino acids long. CDR1 LGHNA and CDR2 YNFKEQ come from the germline V gene. CDR3 sequence reads: CASSQEGQVSYEQYF. Written as DNA, the CDR3 is TGTGCCAGCAGCCAAGAGGGGCAGGTCTCCTACGAGCAGTACTTC.

The chain is built from TRBV20-1 and TRBJ2-1, with TRBD2 matching 12 bases. The CDR3 length is 15 residues. Per germline, CDR1 DFQATT and CDR2 SNEGSKA (reference sequence). The junction had 10 bases not matched to a gene; V was cut back by 6 bases and J by 7 bases. DNA for the CDR3: TGCAGTGCCCGATTACCCCTAGCGGGAGGGAATGAGCAGTTCTTC. It yields the protein CSARLPLAGGNEQFF.

This clonotype was seen just once. The V and J genes are TRBV20-1 and TRBJ2-3, with D perhaps matching TRBD1 (6 bases). V lost 1 base to trimming and J lost 1 base, with 9 bases between them. Germline V gene sequence: CDR1 DFQATT, CDR2 SNEGSKA (reference sequence). The CDR3 is made up of 14 amino acids. The CDR3 loop reads CSARANRGTDTQYF. The CDR3 DNA reads as TGCAGTGCTAGAGCGAACAGGGGCACAGATACGCAGTATTTT.

V and J are TRBV5-1 and TRBJ1-1; 9 bases line up with TRBD1. The V segment lost 3 bases and the J segment 7 bases; nucleotides outside the gene matches: 4. Looked up from germline, CDR1 is SGHRS and CDR2 is YFSETQ. The CDR3 has 13 amino acids. CDR3 in DNA: TGCGCCAGCAGCTACAGGGGGCCCCATGAAGCTTTCTTT. Translated, it gives CASSYRGPHEAFF.

In its sample, this clonotype was seen a few times. The chain couples TRBV24-1 to TRBJ2-3; D is undetermined. The CDR3 covers 13 residues. The germline CDR1 and CDR2 sequences are KGHDR and SFDVKD. V lost 3 bases and J lost 8, with 11 bases in between. CDR3 in DNA: TGTGCCACCAGTGATCCCCAAACGGGTACGCAGTATTTT. This translates into CATSDPQTGTQYF.

The chain couples TRBV4-2 to TRBJ1-5; tentatively, D is TRBD1 (5 bases). Germline CDR1 reads LGHNA; CDR2 reads YNFKEQ. This CDR3 is built from 14 residues. The V and J ends lost 4 bases and 3 bases respectively, with 10 bases between them. The CDR3 coding sequence is TGTGCCAGCAGCCCGTCAGGGAACAATCAGCCCCAGCATTTT. It codes for CASSPSGNNQPQHF.

The V gene is TRBV5-6, the J gene TRBJ2-7, with unresolved D. The CDR3 has 14 residues. Germline V gene data show CDR1 as SGHDT and CDR2 as YYEEEE. Trimming left V 1 base short and J 9 bases short, with 17 bases between. The CDR3: CASSLRIAGWGQYF. CDR3 nucleotide sequence: TGTGCCAGCAGCTTGAGGATTGCAGGTTGGGGGCAGTACTTC. Full variable domain (rest looked up from reference TRBV5-6 and TRBJ2-7): DAGVTQSPTHLIKTRGQQVTLRCSPKSGHDTVSWYQQALGQGPQFIFQYYEEEERQRGNFPDRFSGHQFPNYSSELNVNALLLGDSALYLCASSLRIAGWGQYFGPGTRLTVT.

This clonotype has only a few counts. The V gene is TRBV5-1, the J gene TRBJ2-1, with D possibly matching TRBD2 (6 bases). This CDR3 has 15 amino acids. Trimming stripped 6 bases from V and 3 bases from J, with 16 bases between. The V gene's germline CDR1 is SGHRS and CDR2 YFSETQ. Here the CDR3 DNA reads TGCGCCAGCACAACCACTAGCACGGGCTACAATGAGCAGTTCTTC. This gives the protein CASTTTSTGYNEQFF.

Concerning this clonotype: This may be a read error, as it is one base from a much larger clone. In DNA, the CDR3 is TGTGCCACCAGTGAGACAGGGAACTATGGCTACACCTTC. Its protein is CATSETGNYGYTF. The chain employs TRBV24-1 and TRBJ1-2; 7 bases agree with TRBD1. There are 13 residues in the CDR3. V was clipped by 4 bases and J by 2 bases; unmatched bases: 0. In germline, CDR1 is KGHDR, CDR2 SFDVKD.

The chain has TRBV12-3 or TRBV12-4 and TRBJ1-2; weak D call: TRBD1 (6 bases). V was shortened by 1 base and J by 8 bases, with 14 bases between the two germline ends. The length of the CDR3 is 14 residues. The CDR3 DNA is TGTGCCAGCAGTTTAGGGGGCGTCGGGGGCGGCTACACCTTC. Its protein product is CASSLGGVGGGYTF.

The gene calls are TRBV20-1 and TRBJ1-4, with 8 nucleotides matching TRBD1. The ends lost 1 base at V and 6 bases at J; junction bases unmatched: 10. This CDR3 is built from 16 residues. In germline, CDR1 is DFQATT, CDR2 SNEGSKA (reference sequence). The DNA of the CDR3 is TGCAGTGCTAGAGGGGAGGGACAGGCAAGATATGAAAAACTGTTTTTT. As protein: CSARGEGQARYEKLFF.

The V gene is TRBV25-1, the J gene TRBJ1-6; D uncertain. The CDR3 runs to 14 residues. V gave up 6 bases and J gave up 5 bases, with 11 bases separating them. Germline-derived CDR1 and CDR2 are MGHDK and SYGVNS. CDR3 protein: CASRRAGDNSPLHF. The CDR3 bases are TGTGCCAGCAGAAGGGCAGGAGATAATTCACCCCTCCACTTT.

Ten or more counts support this clonotype. The chain recombines TRBV4-2 with TRBJ2-3; 7 positions match TRBD1. In germline, CDR1 is LGHNA, CDR2 YNFKEQ. This CDR3 contains 15 residues. V dropped 0 bases and J dropped 3; count of bases not matched to a gene: 3. Here the CDR3 DNA reads TGTGCCAGCAGCCAAGAGCCACAGGGGACAGATACGCAGTATTTT. This codes for CASSQEPQGTDTQYF.

This clonotype was seen repeatedly, ten times or more. The genes are TRBV12-3 or TRBV12-4 and TRBJ2-1; no clear D. V was trimmed by 4 bases and J by 9 bases, leaving 10 bases between them. The CDR3 covers 12 residues. CDR3 in amino acids: CASSSKPTEQFF. The CDR3 DNA reads TGTGCCAGCAGTTCTAAGCCCACTGAGCAGTTCTTC.

The chain links TRBV4-1 to TRBJ1-1; D uncertain. Germline V gene data show CDR1 as MGHRA and CDR2 as YSYEKL. Trimming left V 2 bases short and J 3 bases short, with 7 bases between. The CDR3 sequence is 13 residues long. The CDR3 sequence: CASSQTADTEAFF. The CDR3 coding sequence is TGCGCCAGCAGCCAAACGGCAGACACTGAAGCTTTCTTT.

This clonotype has a handful of counts. The gene calls are TRBV6-6 and TRBJ1-6, with 7 bases aligning to TRBD1. The V and J ends lost 5 bases and 9 bases, in that order; junction bases with no gene match: 4. Germline CDR1 reads MNHNY; CDR2 reads SVGAGI (reference sequence). CDR3 length equals 13 residues. The CDR3 region is CASSDRVFSPLHF. The CDR3 nucleotides read TGTGCCAGCAGTGACAGGGTCTTTTCACCCCTCCACTTT.

This clonotype was detected many times. One end of the junction is discordant with germline, which a read error may explain. The chain has TRBV6-1 and TRBJ1-1; maybe TRBD1 (5 bases). There are 13 residues in the CDR3. Looked up from germline, CDR1 is MNHNS and CDR2 is SASEGT. The CDR3 nucleotides are TGCGCCAGCAGCGGCAGGGTGAACACTGAAGCTTTCTTT. Translated: CASSGRVNTEAFF.

The chain recombines TRBV9 with TRBJ2-1; no definite D call. Deletions cut 3 bases from V and 0 bases from J, with 4 bases between. This CDR3 region has 13 residues. CDR1 and CDR2 from the germline V gene are SGDLS and YYNGEE. CDR3 in DNA: TGTGCCAGCAGCGAGATCTCCTACAATGAGCAGTTCTTC. Protein product: CASSEISYNEQFF.